This is a list of T cell receptor beta chains from one sample in a study of blood T cell repertoires in COVID-19. Method: immunoSEQ multiplex PCR; TCRdb's copy keeps in-frame clones and lacks some. The data contain fewer than 200,000 clones, more than 70% of them singletons. Sample: PBMCs or T cells enriched from blood (not recorded which). All receptors come from a woman aged 45-65 years in a cohort exposed to, infected with or recovered from COVID-19 (not recorded which). Both conserved end residues are part of each CDR3. Each record gives: J gene, V gene, clone size, D gene, CDR3 DNA, CDR3 protein. D genes are given only for firm matches. Clone sizes are given selectively: once, few, many, or a class where the clone is expanded.

>TRBJ1-6|TRBV28|once|TRBD1
TGTGCCAGCAGCGGACAGGGCGTTTCACCCCTCCACTTT
CASSGQGVSPLHF
>TRBJ1-1|TRBV5-5|-|TRBD1
TGTGCCAGCGGCGACAGGGTTGGGGCTGAAGCTTTCTTT
CASGDRVGAEAFF
>TRBJ2-4|TRBV7-2|-|TRBD1
TGTGCCAGCAGCTTAGCGACAGGGGGCGCGGCGGCCAAAAACATTCAGTACTTC
CASSLATGGAAAKNIQYF
>TRBJ2-3|TRBV27|-|TRBD2
TGTGCCAGCAGTTTAGGTGGGACTATTGGGATCGGGCAGTATTTT
CASSLGGTIGIGQYF
>TRBJ2-7|TRBV11-2|-|TRBD1
TGTGCCAGCAGCTTAGACTTCTCCGGGACAGGGTTCTACGAGCAGTACTTC
CASSLDFSGTGFYEQYF
>TRBJ2-1|TRBV5-1|-|-
TGCGCCAGCAGCCTCCCCGTCATAGAGGAGCAGTTCTTC
CASSLPVIEEQFF
>TRBJ2-1|TRBV6-5|-|-
TGTGCCAGCACCTCCGGGGGACACAATGAGCAGTTCTTC
CASTSGGHNEQFF
>TRBJ2-1|TRBV2|-|TRBD2
TGTGCCAGCAGTGAGAGGACTAGCGGGAGGGCCTGTGAGCAGTTCTTC
CASSERTSGRACEQFF
>TRBJ1-5|TRBV2|-|-
TGTGCCAGCAGTGACCAGGACTCCACCTTGGGGAGCAATCAGCCCCAGCATTTT
CASSDQDSTLGSNQPQHF
>TRBJ2-7|TRBV10-1|once|-
TGCGCCAGCAGTCAGGGGCACGGATCCTACGAGCAGTACTTC
CASSQGHGSYEQYF
>TRBJ2-7|TRBV11-2|-|-
TGTGCCAGCAGCTTAGGAGAAGGGACTGCTACCTACGAGCAGTACTTC
CASSLGEGTATYEQYF
>TRBJ1-2|TRBV9|-|-
TGTGCCAGCGGGACACGAACGAACTATGGCTACACCTTC
CASGTRTNYGYTF
>TRBJ2-7|TRBV6-5|-|-
TGTGCCAGCAGCCTGACTACGGGATACTCCTACGAGCAGTACTTC
CASSLTTGYSYEQYF
>TRBJ1-5|TRBV19|-|-
TGTGCCAGTAGTATTATCGGCGGAAATCAGCCCCAGCATTTT
CASSIIGGNQPQHF
>TRBJ2-4|TRBV5-4|-|TRBD1
TGTGCCAGCAGCCCAGGGACAGGGGGCACGAACATTCAGTACTTC
CASSPGTGGTNIQYF
>TRBJ2-1|TRBV27|-|TRBD2
TGTGCCAGCAGTTTAAATCGGGGGGGCCCCAATGAGCAGTTCTTC
CASSLNRGGPNEQFF
>TRBJ1-1|TRBV10-1|-|-
TGCGCCAGCAGTCAACAGATAAACACTGAAGCTTTCTTT
CASSQQINTEAFF
>TRBJ2-7|TRBV25-1|-|TRBD2
TGTGCCCGGGAGGGGCTAACCGGGCGAGGGGTGAGTGAGCAGTACTTC
CAREGLTGRGVSEQYF
>TRBJ2-1|TRBV15|-|TRBD1
TGTGCCACCAGTAGAGGTGGGGGACAGGGGGATACCCTCGATGAGCAGTTCTTC
CATSRGGGQGDTLDEQFF
>TRBJ2-1|TRBV5-6|-|TRBD1
TGTGCCAGCAGCGGGTGGGACAGAGACAATGAGCAGTTCTTC
CASSGWDRDNEQFF
>TRBJ1-1|TRBV2|-|TRBD1
TGTGCCAGCGGAAGGGACAGAAAGAACACTGAAGCTTTCTTT
CASGRDRKNTEAFF
>TRBJ2-5|TRBV5-6|-|-
TGTGCCAGCAGCTTACCTTACGGACATGGTGACCAAGAGACCCAGTACTTC
CASSLPYGHGDQETQYF
>TRBJ2-3|TRBV28|-|TRBD2
TGTGCCAGCAGTCTCGGGACTAGCGGTGGTGGTACGCAGTATTTT
CASSLGTSGGGTQYF
>TRBJ1-1|TRBV20-1|-|-
TGCAGTGCAGTACGGGACTCTGAAGCTTTCTTT
CSAVRDSEAFF
>TRBJ2-5|TRBV4-2|-|TRBD1
TGTGCCAGCAGCCAAACCCGACAGGGTGGGGAGAAGGAGACCCAGTACTTC
CASSQTRQGGEKETQYF
>TRBJ1-5|TRBV6-1|-|TRBD1
TGTGCCAGCAGTGAAGCGCTAAGGGGGCACCAGCCCCAGCATTTT
CASSEALRGHQPQHF
>TRBJ2-2|TRBV11-3|few|-
TGTGCCAGCGGCCGGAGGGTCGGGGAGCTGTTTTTT
CASGRRVGELFF
>TRBJ1-5|TRBV6-2/TRBV6-3|-|-
TGTGCCAGCAGTTACACAGGGACCAATCAGCCCCAGCATTTT
CASSYTGTNQPQHF
>TRBJ1-5|TRBV28|-|TRBD1
TGTGCCAGCAGTTCCCCCGGACAGGGGGCGGGTCAGCCCCAGCATTTT
CASSSPGQGAGQPQHF
>TRBJ1-2|TRBV6-6|-|-
TGTGCCAGCAGTCTACAGGGAAACTATGGCTACACCTTC
CASSLQGNYGYTF
>TRBJ2-1|TRBV11-3|-|-
TGTGCCAGCAGCTTAGCCAGTTACAATGAGCAGTTCTTC
CASSLASYNEQFF
>TRBJ1-1|TRBV19|-|-
TGTGCCAGTAGTACCTCGGTTGGGAACACTGAAGCTTTCTTT
CASSTSVGNTEAFF
>TRBJ1-1|TRBV7-3|few|TRBD1
TGTGCCAGCAGCTTAACGACAGGGGCGCGAGCTTTCTTT
CASSLTTGARAFF
>TRBJ1-1|TRBV28|-|TRBD1
TGTGCCAGCAGTTTACAGGGGGCGTACACTGAAGCTTTCTTT
CASSLQGAYTEAFF
>TRBJ2-1|TRBV19|-|TRBD2
TGTGCCAGTATGGCGGCGGGAGGGCCGGGAAATGAGCAGTTCTTC
CASMAAGGPGNEQFF
>TRBJ2-3|TRBV20-1|-|-
TGCAGTGCTAGTACTCTGGCGGGAATGGATACGCAGTATTTT
CSASTLAGMDTQYF
>TRBJ2-3|TRBV7-6|-|TRBD2
TGTGCCAGCAGCGTAGCGGGAGATGCAGTGGGAACGCAGTATTTT
CASSVAGDAVGTQYF
>TRBJ2-3|TRBV27|few|TRBD2
TGTGCCAGCACAGTAAGCGGGGGAGCTTATCTCACAGATACGCAGTATTTT
CASTVSGGAYLTDTQYF
>TRBJ1-6|TRBV6-4|-|TRBD1
TGTGCCAGCAGTGGGGAACAGGGGTCGTCCCTCCACTTT
CASSGEQGSSLHF
>TRBJ2-7|TRBV4-2|-|-
TGTGCCAGCAGCCTGAGACGAGAAGGTGGAGGCGGGCGCTCCTACGAGCAGTACTTC
CASSLRREGGGGRSYEQYF
>TRBJ2-7|TRBV10-3|-|-
TGTGCCATCAGTGACGTTAGGACAGCTCCGACCTACGAGCAGTACTTC
CAISDVRTAPTYEQYF
>TRBJ2-5|TRBV7-6|-|TRBD2
TGTGCCAGCAGCTTACGAGCGGGAGATGGTACCCAGTACTTC
CASSLRAGDGTQYF
>TRBJ2-7|TRBV12-5|-|TRBD1
TGTGCTAGTGGTTTCACAACGGGACAGGGGGCCTACGAGCAGTACTTC
CASGFTTGQGAYEQYF